This T cell receptor beta chain was sequenced during a study of CD8+ T cells in alopecia areata. The study's findings and limits: Affected scalp, especially in alopecia totalis/universalis, had a higher clonality than normal scalp did. Sequencing of scalp samples also captures resident alphabeta T cells of normal skin.

About this clone itself: Its antigen is undetermined. The same CDR3 is also encoded by other DNA sequences in this sample.

Described treatment: oral pan-JAK inhibitor, 5-10 mg twice daily. The researchers isolated CD4+ and CD8+ T cells from PBMCs by sorting. This CDR3 contains 11 residues. Trimming left V 1 base short and J 6 bases short, with 6 bases between. Germline assignment: CDR1 SQVTM and CDR2 ANQGSEA. Investigators isolated RNA and reverse transcribed it into cDNA to act as the sequencing template. The table came from immunoSEQ multiplex PCR; TCRdb's copy has only in-frame clones and leaves some out. The data hold roughly 220,000 clones, with approximately 72% observed a single time. The rearrangement links TRBV29-1 to TRBJ1-2; D not certain. The sample was CD4+ T cells sorted from blood, taken between weeks 44 and 45, from a patient treated with tofacitinib. This TCR was recovered from a human donor with alopecia areata. DNA of the CDR3: TGCAGCGTTGAAGGAAGGGATGGCTACACCTTC. Translated, it gives CSVEGRDGYTF.